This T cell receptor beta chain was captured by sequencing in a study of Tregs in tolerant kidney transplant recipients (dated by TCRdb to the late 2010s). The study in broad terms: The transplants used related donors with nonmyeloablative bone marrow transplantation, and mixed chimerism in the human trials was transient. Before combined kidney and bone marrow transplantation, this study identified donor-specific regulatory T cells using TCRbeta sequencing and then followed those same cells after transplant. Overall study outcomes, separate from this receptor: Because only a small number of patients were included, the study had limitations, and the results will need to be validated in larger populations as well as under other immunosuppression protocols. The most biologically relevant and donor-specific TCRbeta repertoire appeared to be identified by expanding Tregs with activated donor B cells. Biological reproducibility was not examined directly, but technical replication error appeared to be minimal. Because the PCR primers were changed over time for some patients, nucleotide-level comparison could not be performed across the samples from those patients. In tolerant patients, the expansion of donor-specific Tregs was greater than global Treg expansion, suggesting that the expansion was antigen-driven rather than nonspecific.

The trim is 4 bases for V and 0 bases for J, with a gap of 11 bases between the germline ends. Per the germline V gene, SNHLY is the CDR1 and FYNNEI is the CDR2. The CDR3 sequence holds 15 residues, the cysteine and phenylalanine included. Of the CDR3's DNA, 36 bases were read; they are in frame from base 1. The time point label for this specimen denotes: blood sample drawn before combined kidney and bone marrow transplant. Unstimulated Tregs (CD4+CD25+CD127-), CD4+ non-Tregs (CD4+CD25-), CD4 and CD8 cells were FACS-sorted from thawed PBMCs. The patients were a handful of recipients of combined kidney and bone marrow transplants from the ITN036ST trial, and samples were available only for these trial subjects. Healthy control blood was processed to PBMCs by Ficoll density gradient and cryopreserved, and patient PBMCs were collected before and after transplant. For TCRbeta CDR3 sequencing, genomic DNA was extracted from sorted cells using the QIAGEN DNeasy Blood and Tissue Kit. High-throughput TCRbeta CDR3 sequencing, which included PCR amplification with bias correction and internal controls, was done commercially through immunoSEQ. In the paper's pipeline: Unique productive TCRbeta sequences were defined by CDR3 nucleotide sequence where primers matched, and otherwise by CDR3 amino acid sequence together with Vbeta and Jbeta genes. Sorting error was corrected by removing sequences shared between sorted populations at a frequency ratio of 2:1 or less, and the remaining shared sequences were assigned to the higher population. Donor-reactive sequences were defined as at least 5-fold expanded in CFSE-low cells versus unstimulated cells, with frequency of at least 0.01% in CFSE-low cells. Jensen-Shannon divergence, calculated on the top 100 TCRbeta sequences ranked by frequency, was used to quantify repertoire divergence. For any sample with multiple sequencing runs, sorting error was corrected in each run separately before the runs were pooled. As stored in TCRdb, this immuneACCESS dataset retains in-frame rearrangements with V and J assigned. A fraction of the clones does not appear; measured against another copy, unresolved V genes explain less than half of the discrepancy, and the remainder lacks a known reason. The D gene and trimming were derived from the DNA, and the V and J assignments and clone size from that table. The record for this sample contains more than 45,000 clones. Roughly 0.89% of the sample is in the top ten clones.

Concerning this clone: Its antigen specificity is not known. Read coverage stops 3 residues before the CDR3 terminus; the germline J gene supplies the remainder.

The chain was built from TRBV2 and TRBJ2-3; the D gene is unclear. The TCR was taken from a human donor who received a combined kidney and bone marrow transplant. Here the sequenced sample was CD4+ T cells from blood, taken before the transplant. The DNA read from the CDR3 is TGTGCCAGCAGTGTACTGCCGGGTAGCACAGATACG. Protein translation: CASSVLPGSTDT. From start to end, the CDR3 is CASSVLPGSTDTQYF.